The sequence of this T cell receptor beta chain was determined in a study of cytomegalovirus exposure and HLA in healthy donors. As to this clone: Its target is not known.

V gave up 5 bases and J gave up 0 bases; unmatched junction bases: 5. The germline CDR1 and CDR2 sequences are SEHNR and FQNEAQ (reference sequence). This CDR3 spans 15 amino acids. PCR amplification relied on 60 Vbeta primers (plus 13 Jbeta primers). Some clones are missing from TCRdb's copy, which holds only in-frame ones; the method was immunoSEQ multiplex PCR. The data contain around 120,000 clones, 70% to 90% of them singletons. Study conclusions and caveats: As was reported, the HLA-A and HLA-B alleles of most subjects were accurately predicted from TCR beta sequences. The CMV antigen specificity of a few CMV-associated chains was confirmed through in vitro analysis. It was reportedly the case that the classifier diagnosed cytomegalovirus status with high specificity and sensitivity. The productive fraction for most TCR beta V segments was about 90% or about 30% in an earlier analysis.

The TCR originated in a woman in her thirties or forties in good health and CMV-seropositive. The chain joins TRBV7-9 to TRBJ2-3; 7 bases align to TRBD1. Input material: PBMCs. This CDR3 is CASSLGTASTDTQYF. The CDR3 DNA reads as TGTGCCAGCAGCCTCGGGACAGCTAGCACAGATACGCAGTATTTT.